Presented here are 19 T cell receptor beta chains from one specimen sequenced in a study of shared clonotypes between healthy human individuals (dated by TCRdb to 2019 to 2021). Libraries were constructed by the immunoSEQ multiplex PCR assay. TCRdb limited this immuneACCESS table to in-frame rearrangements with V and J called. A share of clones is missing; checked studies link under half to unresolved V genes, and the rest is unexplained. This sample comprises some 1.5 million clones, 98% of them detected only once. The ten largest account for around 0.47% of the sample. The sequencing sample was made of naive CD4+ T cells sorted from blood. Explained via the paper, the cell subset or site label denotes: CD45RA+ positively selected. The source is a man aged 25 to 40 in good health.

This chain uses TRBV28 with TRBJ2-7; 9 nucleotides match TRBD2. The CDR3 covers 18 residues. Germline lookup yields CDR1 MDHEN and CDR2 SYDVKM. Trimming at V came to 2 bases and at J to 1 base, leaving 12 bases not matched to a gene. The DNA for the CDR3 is TGTGCCAGCAGTTTACCTGGCCAGAGGACTAGCGTTTCCTACGAGCAGTACTTC. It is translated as CASSLPGQRTSVSYEQYF.

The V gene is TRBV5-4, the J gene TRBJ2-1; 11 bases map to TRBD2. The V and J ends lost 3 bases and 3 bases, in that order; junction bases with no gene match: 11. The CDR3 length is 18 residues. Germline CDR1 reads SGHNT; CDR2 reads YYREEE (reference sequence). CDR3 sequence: CASSSQKQGTSGYNEQFF. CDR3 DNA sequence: TGTGCCAGCAGCTCGCAGAAGCAGGGGACTAGCGGCTACAATGAGCAGTTCTTC.

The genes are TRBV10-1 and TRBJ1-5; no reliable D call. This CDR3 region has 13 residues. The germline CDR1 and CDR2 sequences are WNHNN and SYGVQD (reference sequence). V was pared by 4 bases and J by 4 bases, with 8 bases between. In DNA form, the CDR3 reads TGCGCCAGCAGTGCAGGAGCTAATCAGCCCCAGCATTTT. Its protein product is CASSAGANQPQHF.

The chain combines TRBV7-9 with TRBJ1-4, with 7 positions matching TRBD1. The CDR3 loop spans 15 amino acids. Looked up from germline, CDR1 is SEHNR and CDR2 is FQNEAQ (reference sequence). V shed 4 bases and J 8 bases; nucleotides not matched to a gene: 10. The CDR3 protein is CASSSWTGPDEKLFF. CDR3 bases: TGTGCCAGCAGCTCTTGGACAGGCCCCGACGAAAAACTGTTTTTT.

For the CDR3, the DNA is TGTGCCAGCTCCGGGCGGGGCCTAGACGAGCAGTACTTC. The encoded protein is CASSGRGLDEQYF. The V gene is TRBV18, the J gene TRBJ2-7, with D tentatively TRBD2 (6 bases). The V end lost 6 bases, the J end lost 5 bases, and 14 bases lay between the germline ends. The CDR3 runs 13 residues. Germline lookup yields CDR1 KGHSH and CDR2 LQKENI.

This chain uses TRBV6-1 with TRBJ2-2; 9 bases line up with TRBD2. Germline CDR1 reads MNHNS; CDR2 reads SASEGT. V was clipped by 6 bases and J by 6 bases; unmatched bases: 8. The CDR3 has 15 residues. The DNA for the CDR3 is TGTGCCAGCAGAGAGGTAGCGGGAGTAGCCGGGGAGCTGTTTTTT. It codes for CASREVAGVAGELFF.

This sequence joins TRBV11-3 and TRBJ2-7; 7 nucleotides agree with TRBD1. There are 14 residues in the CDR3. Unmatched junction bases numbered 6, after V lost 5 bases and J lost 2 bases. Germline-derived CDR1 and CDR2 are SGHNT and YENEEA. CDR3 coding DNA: TGTGCCAGCAGCCCCCCCGACAGGGCCTACGAGCAGTACTTC. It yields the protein CASSPPDRAYEQYF.

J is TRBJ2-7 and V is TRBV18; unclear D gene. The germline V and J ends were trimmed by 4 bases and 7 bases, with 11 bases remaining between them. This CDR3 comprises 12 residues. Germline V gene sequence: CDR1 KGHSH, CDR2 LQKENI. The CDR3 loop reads CASSLNSREQYF. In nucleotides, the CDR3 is TGTGCCAGCTCACTAAACAGTCGGGAGCAGTACTTC.

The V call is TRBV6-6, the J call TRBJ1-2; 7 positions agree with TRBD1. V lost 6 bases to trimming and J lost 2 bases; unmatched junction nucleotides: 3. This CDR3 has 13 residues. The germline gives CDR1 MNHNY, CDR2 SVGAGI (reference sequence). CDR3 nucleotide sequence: TGTGCCAGCAGAGAGGGACAGAACTATGGCTACACCTTC. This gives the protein CASREGQNYGYTF.

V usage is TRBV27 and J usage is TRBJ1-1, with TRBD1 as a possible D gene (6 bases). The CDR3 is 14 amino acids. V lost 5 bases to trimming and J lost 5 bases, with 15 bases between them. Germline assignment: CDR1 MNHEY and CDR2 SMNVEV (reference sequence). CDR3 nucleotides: TGTGCCAGCAGTCCATTAACAGGGACGACTGAAGCTTTCTTT. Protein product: CASSPLTGTTEAFF.

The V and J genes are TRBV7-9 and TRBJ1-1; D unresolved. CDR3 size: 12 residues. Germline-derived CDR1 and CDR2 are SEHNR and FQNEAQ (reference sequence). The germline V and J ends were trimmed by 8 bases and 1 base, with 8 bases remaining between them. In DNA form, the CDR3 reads TGTGCCAGCTGGGCTCCGAACACTGAAGCTTTCTTT. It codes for CASWAPNTEAFF.

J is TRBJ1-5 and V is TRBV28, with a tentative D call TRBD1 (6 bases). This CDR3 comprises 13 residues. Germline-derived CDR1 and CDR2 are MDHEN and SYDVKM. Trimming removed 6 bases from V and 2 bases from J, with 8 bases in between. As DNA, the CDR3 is TGTGCCAGCAGCTCAGGGGGCAATCAGCCCCAGCATTTT. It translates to CASSSGGNQPQHF.

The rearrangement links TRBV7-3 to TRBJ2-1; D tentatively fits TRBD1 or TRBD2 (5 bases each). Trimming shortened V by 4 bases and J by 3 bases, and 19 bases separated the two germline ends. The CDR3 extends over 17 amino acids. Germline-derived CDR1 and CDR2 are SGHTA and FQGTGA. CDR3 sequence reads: CASSSTLSGTSYNEQFF. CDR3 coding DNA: TGTGCCAGCAGCTCAACCCTTTCAGGGACCAGCTACAATGAGCAGTTCTTC.

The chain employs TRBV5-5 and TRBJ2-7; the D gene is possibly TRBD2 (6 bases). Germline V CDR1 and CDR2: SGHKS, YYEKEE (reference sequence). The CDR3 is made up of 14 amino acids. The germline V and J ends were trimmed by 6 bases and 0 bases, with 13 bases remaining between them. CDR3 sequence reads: CASTREVNSYEQYF. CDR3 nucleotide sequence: TGTGCCAGCACAAGGGAGGTCAACTCCTACGAGCAGTACTTC.

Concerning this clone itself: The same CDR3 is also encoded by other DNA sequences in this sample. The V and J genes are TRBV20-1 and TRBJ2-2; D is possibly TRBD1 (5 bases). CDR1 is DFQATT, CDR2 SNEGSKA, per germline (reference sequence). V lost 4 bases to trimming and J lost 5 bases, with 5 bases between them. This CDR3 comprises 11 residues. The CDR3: CSAKGTGELFF. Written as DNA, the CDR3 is TGCAGTGCTAAGGGGACCGGGGAGCTGTTTTTT.

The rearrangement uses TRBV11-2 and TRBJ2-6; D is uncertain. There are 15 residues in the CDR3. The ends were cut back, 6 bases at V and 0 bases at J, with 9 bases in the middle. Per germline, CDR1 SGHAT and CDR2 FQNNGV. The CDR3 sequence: CASRLPGSGANVLTF. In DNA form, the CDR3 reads TGTGCCAGCAGACTCCCGGGCTCTGGGGCCAACGTCCTGACTTTC.

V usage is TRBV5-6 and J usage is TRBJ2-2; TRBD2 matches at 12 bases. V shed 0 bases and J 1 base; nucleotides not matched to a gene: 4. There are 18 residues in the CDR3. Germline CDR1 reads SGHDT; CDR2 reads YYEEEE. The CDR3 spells CASSLATSGRLNTGELFF. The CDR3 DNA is TGTGCCAGCAGCTTGGCCACTAGCGGGAGGTTGAACACCGGGGAGCTGTTTTTT.

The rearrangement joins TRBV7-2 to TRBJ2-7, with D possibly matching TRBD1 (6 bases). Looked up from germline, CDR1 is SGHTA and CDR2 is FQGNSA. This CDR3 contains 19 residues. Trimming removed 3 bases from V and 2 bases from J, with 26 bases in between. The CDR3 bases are TGTGCCAGCAGCTTTCCGGTCCGGACAGATACAAAGGGACCCTACGAGCAGTACTTC. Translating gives CASSFPVRTDTKGPYEQYF. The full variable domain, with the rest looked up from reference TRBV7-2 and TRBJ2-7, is GAGVSQSPSNKVTEKGKDVELRCDPISGHTALYWYRQSLGQGLEFLIYFQGNSAPDKSGLPSDRFSAERTGGSVSTLTIQRTQQEDSAVYLCASSFPVRTDTKGPYEQYFGPGTRLTVT.

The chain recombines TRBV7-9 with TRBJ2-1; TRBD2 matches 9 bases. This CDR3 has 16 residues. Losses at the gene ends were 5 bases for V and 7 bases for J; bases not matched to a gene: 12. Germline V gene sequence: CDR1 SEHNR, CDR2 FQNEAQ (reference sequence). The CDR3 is CASSDPTSGLGNEQFF. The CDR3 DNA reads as TGTGCCAGCAGCGATCCGACTAGCGGACTTGGGAATGAGCAGTTCTTC.